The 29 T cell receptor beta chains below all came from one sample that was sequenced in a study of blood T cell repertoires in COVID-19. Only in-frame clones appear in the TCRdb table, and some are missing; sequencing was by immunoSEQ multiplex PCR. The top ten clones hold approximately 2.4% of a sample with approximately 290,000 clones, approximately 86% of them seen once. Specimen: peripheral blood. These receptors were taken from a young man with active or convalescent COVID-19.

The CDR3 is CASSQTTVGGTSYGYTF. In DNA, the CDR3 is TGCGCCAGCAGCCAGACAACCGTCGGGGGGACCTCCTATGGCTACACCTTC. The rearrangement links TRBV4-3 to TRBJ1-2, with a tentative D call TRBD1 (5 bases). The germline CDR1 and CDR2 sequences are LGHNA and YSLEER. The CDR3 totals 17 residues. V was pared by 3 bases and J by 4 bases, with 21 bases between.

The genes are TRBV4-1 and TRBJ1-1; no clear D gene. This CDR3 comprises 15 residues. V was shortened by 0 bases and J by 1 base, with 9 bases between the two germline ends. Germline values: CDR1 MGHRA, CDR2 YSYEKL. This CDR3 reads CASSQEPTTNTEAFF. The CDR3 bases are TGCGCCAGCAGCCAAGAGCCGACAACGAACACTGAAGCTTTCTTT.

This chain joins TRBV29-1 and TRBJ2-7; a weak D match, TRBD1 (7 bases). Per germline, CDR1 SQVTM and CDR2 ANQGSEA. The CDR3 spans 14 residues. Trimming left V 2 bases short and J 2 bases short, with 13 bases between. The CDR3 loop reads CSVEKAGQTYEQYF. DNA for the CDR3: TGCAGCGTTGAAAAGGCGGGACAGACCTACGAGCAGTACTTC.

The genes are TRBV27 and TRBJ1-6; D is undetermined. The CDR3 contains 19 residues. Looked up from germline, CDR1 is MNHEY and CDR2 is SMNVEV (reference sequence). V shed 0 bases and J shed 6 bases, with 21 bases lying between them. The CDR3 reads CASSLSYFPVQGANSPLHF. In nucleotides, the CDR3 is TGTGCCAGCAGTTTATCGTACTTTCCTGTACAAGGAGCTAATTCACCCCTCCACTTT.

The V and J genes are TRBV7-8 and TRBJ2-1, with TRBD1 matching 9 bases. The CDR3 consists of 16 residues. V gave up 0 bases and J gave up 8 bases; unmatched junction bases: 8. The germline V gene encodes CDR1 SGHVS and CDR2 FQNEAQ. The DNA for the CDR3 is TGTGCCAGCAGCTTAGCTTTGGGACAGGGTTTTGATGAGCAGTTCTTC. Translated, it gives CASSLALGQGFDEQFF.

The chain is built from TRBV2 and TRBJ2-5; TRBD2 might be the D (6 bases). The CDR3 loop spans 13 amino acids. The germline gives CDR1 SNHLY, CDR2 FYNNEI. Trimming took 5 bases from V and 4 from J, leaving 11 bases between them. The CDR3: CASSLEEGETQYF. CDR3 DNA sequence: TGTGCCAGCAGTCTCGAGGAGGGAGAGACCCAGTACTTC.

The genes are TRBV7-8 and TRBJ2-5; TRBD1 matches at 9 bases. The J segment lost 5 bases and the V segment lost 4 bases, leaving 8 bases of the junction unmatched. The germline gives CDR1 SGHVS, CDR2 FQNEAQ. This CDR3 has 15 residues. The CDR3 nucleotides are TGTGCCAGCAGCTCAGGACAGGGGTTTTCGGAGACCCAGTACTTC. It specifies CASSSGQGFSETQYF.

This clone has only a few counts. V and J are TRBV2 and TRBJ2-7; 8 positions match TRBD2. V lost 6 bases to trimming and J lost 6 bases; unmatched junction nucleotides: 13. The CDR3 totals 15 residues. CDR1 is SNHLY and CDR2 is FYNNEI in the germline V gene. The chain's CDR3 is CASSPLLAAQTEQYF. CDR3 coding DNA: TGTGCCAGCAGCCCTCTACTAGCGGCTCAAACCGAGCAGTACTTC.

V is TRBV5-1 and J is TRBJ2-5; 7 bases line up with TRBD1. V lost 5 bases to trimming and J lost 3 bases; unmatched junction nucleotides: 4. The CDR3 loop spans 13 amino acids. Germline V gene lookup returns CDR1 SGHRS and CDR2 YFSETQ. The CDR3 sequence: CASRFGQEETQYF. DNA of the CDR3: TGCGCCAGCAGATTCGGACAGGAAGAGACCCAGTACTTC.

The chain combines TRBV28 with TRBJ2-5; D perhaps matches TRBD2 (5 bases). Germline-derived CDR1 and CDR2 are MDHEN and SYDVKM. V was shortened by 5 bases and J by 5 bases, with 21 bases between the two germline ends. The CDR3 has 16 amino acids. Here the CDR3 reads CASSTKDGPWRETQYF. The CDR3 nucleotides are TGTGCCAGCAGTACCAAGGACGGACCATGGAGGGAGACCCAGTACTTC. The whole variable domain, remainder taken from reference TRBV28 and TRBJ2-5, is DVKVTQSSRYLVKRTGEKVFLECVQDMDHENMFWYRQDPGLGLRLIYFSYDVKMKEKGDIPEGYSVSREKKERFSLILESASTNQTSMYLCASSTKDGPWRETQYFGPGTRLLVL.

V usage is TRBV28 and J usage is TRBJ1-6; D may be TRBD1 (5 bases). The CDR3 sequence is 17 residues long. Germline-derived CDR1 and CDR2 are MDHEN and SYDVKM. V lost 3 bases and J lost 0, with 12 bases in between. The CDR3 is CASSFPYRSSYNSPLHF. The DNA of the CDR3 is TGTGCCAGCAGTTTTCCATACAGGAGCTCCTATAATTCACCCCTCCACTTT.

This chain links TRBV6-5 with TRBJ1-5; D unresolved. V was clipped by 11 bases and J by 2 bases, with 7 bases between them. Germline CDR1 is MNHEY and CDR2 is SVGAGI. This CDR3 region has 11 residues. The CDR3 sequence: CASSGNQPQHF. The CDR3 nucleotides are TGTGCCTCCTCGGGCAATCAGCCCCAGCATTTT.

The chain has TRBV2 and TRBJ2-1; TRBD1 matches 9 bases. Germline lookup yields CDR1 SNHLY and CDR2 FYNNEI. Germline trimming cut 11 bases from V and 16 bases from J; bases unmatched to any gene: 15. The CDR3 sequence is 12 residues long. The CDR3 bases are TGTGCCTCGAAGCGGCCAGGGACAGGGAGTTTCTTC. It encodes CASKRPGTGSFF.

CDR3 region: CASSSQSNQPQHF. In DNA form, the CDR3 reads TGTGCCAGCAGTTCCCAGAGCAATCAGCCCCAGCATTTT. The chain links TRBV6-2 or TRBV6-3 to TRBJ1-5; unclear D gene. In germline, CDR1 is MNHEY, CDR2 SVGEGT. This CDR3 region has 13 residues. V dropped 4 bases and J dropped 1 base, with 5 bases sitting between them.

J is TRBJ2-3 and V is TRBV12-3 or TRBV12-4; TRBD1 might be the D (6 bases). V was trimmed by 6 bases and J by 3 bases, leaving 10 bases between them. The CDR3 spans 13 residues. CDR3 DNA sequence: TGTGCCAGCAGCCCCAGGGGTACAGATACGCAGTATTTT. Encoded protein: CASSPRGTDTQYF.

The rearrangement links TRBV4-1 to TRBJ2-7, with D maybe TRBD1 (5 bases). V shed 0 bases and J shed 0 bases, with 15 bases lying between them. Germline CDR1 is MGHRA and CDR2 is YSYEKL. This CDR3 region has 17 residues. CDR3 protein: CASSQEYGRVSSYEQYF. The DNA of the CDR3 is TGCGCCAGCAGCCAAGAATACGGCAGGGTGAGCTCCTACGAGCAGTACTTC.

CDR3 bases: TGCGCCAGCAGCACGCGGTCCGGGGAGCTGTTTTTT. This codes for CASSTRSGELFF. V usage is TRBV4-1 and J usage is TRBJ2-2; D not certain. CDR1 is MGHRA and CDR2 is YSYEKL in the germline V gene. V was shortened by 5 bases and J by 6 bases, with 7 bases between the two germline ends. The CDR3 is 12 residues long.

The CDR3 DNA reads TGTGCCAGCAGCCAAGAACTAGCGGGGGCCCAACGCCACAACTACAATGAGCAGTTCTTC. Translated: CASSQELAGAQRHNYNEQFF. The chain combines TRBV3-1 (or the pseudogene TRBV3-2) with TRBJ2-1; 11 bases are a match to TRBD2. The CDR3 consists of 20 residues. After removal of 0 bases from V and 3 bases from J, the junction contained 13 bases not matched to a gene. The V gene's germline CDR1 is LGHDT and CDR2 YNNKEL (reference sequence).

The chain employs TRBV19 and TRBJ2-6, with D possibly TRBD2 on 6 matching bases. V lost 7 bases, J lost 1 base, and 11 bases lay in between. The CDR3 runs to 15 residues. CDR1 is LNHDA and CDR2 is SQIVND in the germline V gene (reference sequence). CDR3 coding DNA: TGTGCCAGTAACACACTAGCATCTGGGGCCAACGTCCTGACTTTC. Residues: CASNTLASGANVLTF.

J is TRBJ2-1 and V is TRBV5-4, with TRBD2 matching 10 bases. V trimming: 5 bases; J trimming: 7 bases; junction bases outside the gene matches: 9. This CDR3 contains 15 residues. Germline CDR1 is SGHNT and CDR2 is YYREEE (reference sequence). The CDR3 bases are TGTGCCAGCAGTGGAATGGCTAGCGGGAGTAATGAGCAGTTCTTC. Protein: CASSGMASGSNEQFF.

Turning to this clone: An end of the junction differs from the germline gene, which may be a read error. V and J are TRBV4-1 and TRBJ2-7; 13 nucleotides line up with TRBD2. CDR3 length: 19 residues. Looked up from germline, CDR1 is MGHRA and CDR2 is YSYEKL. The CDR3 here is CASSQHPELAGGQSSEQYF. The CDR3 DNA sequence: TGCGCCAGCAGCCAACACCCGGAACTAGCGGGGGGGCAGTCCTCCGAGCAGTACTTC.

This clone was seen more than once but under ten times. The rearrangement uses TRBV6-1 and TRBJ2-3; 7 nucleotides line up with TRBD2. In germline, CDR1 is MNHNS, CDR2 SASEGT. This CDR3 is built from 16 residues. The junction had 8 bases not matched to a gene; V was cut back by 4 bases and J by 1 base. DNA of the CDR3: TGTGCCAGCAGTGCGGTTGGGGGGGAAGGCACAGATACGCAGTATTTT. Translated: CASSAVGGEGTDTQYF.

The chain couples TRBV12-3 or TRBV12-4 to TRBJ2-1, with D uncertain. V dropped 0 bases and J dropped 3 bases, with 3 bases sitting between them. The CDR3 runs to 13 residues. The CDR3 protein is CASSLASYNEQFF. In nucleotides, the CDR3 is TGTGCCAGCAGTTTAGCTAGCTACAATGAGCAGTTCTTC.

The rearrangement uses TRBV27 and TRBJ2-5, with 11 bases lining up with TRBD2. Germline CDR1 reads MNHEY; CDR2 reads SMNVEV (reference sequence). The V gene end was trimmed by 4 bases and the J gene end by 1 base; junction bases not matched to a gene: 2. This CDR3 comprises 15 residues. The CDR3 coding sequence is TGTGCCAGCAGTTCCGGGACTAGCGGCCAAGAGACCCAGTACTTC. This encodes CASSSGTSGQETQYF.

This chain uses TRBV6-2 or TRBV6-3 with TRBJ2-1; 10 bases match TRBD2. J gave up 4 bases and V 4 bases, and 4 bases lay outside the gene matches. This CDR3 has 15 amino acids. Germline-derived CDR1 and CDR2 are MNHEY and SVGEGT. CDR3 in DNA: TGTGCCAGCAGTTTAGCTAGCGGGGGTTACAATGAGCAGTTCTTC. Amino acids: CASSLASGGYNEQFF.

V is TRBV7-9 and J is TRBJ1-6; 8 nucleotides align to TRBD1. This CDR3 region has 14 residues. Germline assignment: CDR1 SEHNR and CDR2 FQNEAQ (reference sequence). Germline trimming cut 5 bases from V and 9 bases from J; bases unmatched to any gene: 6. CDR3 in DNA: TGTGCCAGCAGCCTTGGACAGGGTAGTTCACCCCTCCACTTT. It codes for CASSLGQGSSPLHF.

The CDR3 reads CASSQSRQGLGYGYTF. In nucleotides, the CDR3 is TGTGCCAGCAGCCAATCGAGACAGGGTTTGGGCTATGGCTACACCTTC. The chain joins TRBV16 to TRBJ1-2, with 7 bases matching TRBD1. The CDR3 length is 16 residues. Germline V CDR1 and CDR2: KGHSY, FQNENV. V trimming: 0 bases; J trimming: 4 bases; junction bases outside the gene matches: 8.

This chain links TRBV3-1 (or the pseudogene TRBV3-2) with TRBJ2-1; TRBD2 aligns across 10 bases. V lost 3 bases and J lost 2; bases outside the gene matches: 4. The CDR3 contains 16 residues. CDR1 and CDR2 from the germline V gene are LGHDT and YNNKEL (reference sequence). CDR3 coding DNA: TGTGCCAGCAGCCAGACTAGCGGGCTTACCTACAATGAGCAGTTCTTC. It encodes CASSQTSGLTYNEQFF.

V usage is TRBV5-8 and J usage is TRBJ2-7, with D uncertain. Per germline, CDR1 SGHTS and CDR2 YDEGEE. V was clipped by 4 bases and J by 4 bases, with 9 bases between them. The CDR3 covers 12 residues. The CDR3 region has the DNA TGTGCCAGCAGCGGAGCCCCTTACGAGCAGTACTTC. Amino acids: CASSGAPYEQYF.